Here is one T cell receptor beta chain with its context. In the authors' methods: Scientists estimated how many nucleated cells there were by amplifying reference gene primers. Produced via immunoSEQ multiplex PCR; TCRdb's table is partial and in-frame only. V, J and clone size were drawn from that table, and D and trimming were deduced from the DNA. The repertoire has roughly 240,000 clones, less than 90% of them found once; the top ten carry about 4.5%. The record originates from a study of blood T cell repertoires in COVID-19. Study summary: The origin of the acute and convalescent COVID-19 samples was the United States, Italy and Spain. PBMCs, B-cell-depleted T cells, or T cells provided the cDNA or gDNA that made up the material.

Trimming shortened V by 5 bases and J by 0 bases, and 5 bases separated the two germline ends. CDR1 is SGHAT, CDR2 FQNNGV, per germline. The CDR3 loop spans 14 amino acids. Source material: peripheral blood. V gene TRBV11-2 combines with J gene TRBJ2-6; D gene uncertain. This sequence originates from a man aged 55 to 70 who had recovered from COVID-19. CDR3 coding DNA: TGTGCCAGCAGCCCCCGCTCTGGGGCCAACGTCCTGACTTTC. Translation: CASSPRSGANVLTF.